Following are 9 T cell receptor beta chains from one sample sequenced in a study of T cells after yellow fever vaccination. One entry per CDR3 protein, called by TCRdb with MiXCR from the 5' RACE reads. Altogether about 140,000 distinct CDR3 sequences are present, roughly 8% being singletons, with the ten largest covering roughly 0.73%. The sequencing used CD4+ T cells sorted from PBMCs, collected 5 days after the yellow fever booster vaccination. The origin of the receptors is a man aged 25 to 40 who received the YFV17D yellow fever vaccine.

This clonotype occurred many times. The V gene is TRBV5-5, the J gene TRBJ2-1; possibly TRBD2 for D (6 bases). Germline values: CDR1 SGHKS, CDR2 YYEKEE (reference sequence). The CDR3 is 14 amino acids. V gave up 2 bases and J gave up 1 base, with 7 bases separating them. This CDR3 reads CASSFRESYNEQFF. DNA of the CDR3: TGTGCCAGCAGCTTCCGGGAGTCCTACAATGAGCAGTTCTTC. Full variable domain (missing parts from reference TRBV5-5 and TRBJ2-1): DAGVTQSPTHLIKTRGQQVTLRCSPISGHKSVSWYQQVLGQGPQFIFQYYEKEERGRGNFPDRFSARQFPNYSSELNVNALLLGDSALYLCASSFRESYNEQFFGPGTRLTVL.

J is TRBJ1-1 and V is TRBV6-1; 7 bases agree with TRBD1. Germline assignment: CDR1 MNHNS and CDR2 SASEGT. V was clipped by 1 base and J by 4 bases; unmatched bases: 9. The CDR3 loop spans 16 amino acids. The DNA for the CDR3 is TGTGCCAGCAGTGAAGGACTGACAGGGTGGAGCACTGAAGCTTTCTTT. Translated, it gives CASSEGLTGWSTEAFF.

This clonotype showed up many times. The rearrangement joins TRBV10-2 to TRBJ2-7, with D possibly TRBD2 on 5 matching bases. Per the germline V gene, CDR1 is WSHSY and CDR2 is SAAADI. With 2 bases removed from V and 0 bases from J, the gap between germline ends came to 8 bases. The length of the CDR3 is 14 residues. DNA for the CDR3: TGCGCCAGCAGTGAGACTAGGAGCTCCTACGAGCAGTACTTC. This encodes CASSETRSSYEQYF.

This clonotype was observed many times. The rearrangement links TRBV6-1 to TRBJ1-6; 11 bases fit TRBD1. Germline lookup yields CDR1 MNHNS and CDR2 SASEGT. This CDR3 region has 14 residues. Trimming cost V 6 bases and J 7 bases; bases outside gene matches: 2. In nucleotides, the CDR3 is TGTGCCAGCAGCCGGGACAGGGGGAATTCACCCCTCCACTTT. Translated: CASSRDRGNSPLHF.

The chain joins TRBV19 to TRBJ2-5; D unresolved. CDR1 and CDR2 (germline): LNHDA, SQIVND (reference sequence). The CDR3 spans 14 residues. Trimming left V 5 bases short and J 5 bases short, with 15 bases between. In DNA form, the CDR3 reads TGTGCCAGTAGTTCGAACCCTCGGGTGGAGACCCAGTACTTC. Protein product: CASSSNPRVETQYF. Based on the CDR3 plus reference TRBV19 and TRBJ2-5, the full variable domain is DGGITQSPKYLFRKEGQNVTLSCEQNLNHDAMYWYRQDPGQGLRLIYYSQIVNDFQKGDIAEGYSVSREKKESFPLTVTSAQKNPTAFYLCASSSNPRVETQYFGPGTRLLVL.

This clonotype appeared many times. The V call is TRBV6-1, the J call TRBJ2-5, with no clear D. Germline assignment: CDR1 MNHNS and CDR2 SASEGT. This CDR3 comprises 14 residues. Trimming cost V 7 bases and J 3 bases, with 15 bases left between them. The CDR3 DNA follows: TGTGCCAGCACCCCCCTCCAGTCGAAAGAGACCCAGTACTTC. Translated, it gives CASTPLQSKETQYF.

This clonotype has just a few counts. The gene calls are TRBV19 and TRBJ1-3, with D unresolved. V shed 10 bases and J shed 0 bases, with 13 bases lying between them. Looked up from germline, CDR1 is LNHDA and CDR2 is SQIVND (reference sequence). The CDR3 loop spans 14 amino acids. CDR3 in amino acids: CATADESSGNTIYF. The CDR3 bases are TGTGCCACCGCAGACGAGAGCTCTGGAAACACCATATATTTT.

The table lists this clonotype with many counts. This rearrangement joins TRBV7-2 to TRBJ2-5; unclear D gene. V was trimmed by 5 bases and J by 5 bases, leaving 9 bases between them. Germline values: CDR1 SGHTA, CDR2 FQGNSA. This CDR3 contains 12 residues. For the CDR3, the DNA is TGTGCCAGCAGCCAGATTCGGGAGACCCAGTACTTC. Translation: CASSQIRETQYF.

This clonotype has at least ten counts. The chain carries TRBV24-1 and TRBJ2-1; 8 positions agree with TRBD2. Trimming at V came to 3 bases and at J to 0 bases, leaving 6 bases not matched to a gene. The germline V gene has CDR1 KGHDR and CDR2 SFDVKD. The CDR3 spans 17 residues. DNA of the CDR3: TGTGCCACCAGTGATGTCCCCAGCGGGAGCTCCTACAATGAGCAGTTCTTC. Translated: CATSDVPSGSSYNEQFF.